The 30 T cell receptor beta chains below come from one sample, sequenced in a study of CD8 T cells in Susac syndrome. The RNA input was roughly 0.45 to 1 ug, and it was reverse transcribed with random hexamers. MiXCR was run by TCRdb on the immunoSEQ multiplex PCR reads, yielding one entry per CDR3 protein. The data contain 140,000 or so distinct CDR3 sequences, roughly 95% of them singletons. The specimen was CD4+ T cells from PBMCs. These TCRs come from a human donor with multiple sclerosis.

V is TRBV27 and J is TRBJ2-7; weak D call: TRBD2 (6 bases). CDR3 length: 17 residues. The germline CDR1 and CDR2 sequences are MNHEY and SMNVEV (reference sequence). V shed 5 bases and J shed 0 bases, with 20 bases lying between them. The CDR3, as DNA: TGTGCCAGCAGTGCCTCGGGAGTTTCTTTTAGCTCCTACGAGCAGTACTTC. It specifies CASSASGVSFSSYEQYF.

J is TRBJ2-1 and V is TRBV20-1, with 7 bases fitting TRBD2. With 6 bases clipped from V and 5 bases from J, the junction kept 7 bases outside the gene matches. Germline V CDR1 and CDR2: DFQATT, SNEGSKA (reference sequence). The CDR3 contains 13 residues. CDR3 in amino acids: CSAPPGLHNEQFF. DNA of the CDR3: TGCAGTGCCCCCCCGGGACTACACAATGAGCAGTTCTTC.

V usage is TRBV24-1 and J usage is TRBJ2-1, with 7 bases that match TRBD2. The length of the CDR3 is 17 residues. Unmatched junction bases numbered 10, after V lost 5 bases and J lost 1 base. The V gene's germline CDR1 is KGHDR and CDR2 SFDVKD. The CDR3 loop reads CATSGLSGAGSYNEQFF. In nucleotides, the CDR3 is TGTGCCACCAGTGGTCTAAGCGGGGCGGGGTCCTACAATGAGCAGTTCTTC.

The chain recombines TRBV3-1 with TRBJ2-2, with 8 bases that match TRBD2. The germline V gene encodes CDR1 LGHDT and CDR2 YNNKEL (reference sequence). The CDR3 loop spans 16 amino acids. With V trimmed by 2 bases and J by 4 bases, 6 bases remained unmatched. The DNA for the CDR3 is TGTGCCAGCAGCCAAATCTCGGCGGGGGGCACCGGGGAGCTGTTTTTT. This gives the protein CASSQISAGGTGELFF.

The chain uses TRBV19 and TRBJ1-1; D not certain. Trimming stripped 2 bases from V and 4 bases from J, with 8 bases between. The CDR3 totals 13 residues. The V gene's germline CDR1 is LNHDA and CDR2 SQIVND (reference sequence). CDR3 DNA sequence: TGTGCCAGTAGTATACGGGCAGGCACTGAAGCTTTCTTT. Encoded protein: CASSIRAGTEAFF.

V is TRBV7-9 and J is TRBJ1-1; no reliable D call. The CDR3 consists of 12 residues. The V and J ends lost 6 bases and 2 bases respectively, with 7 bases between them. CDR1 SEHNR and CDR2 FQNEAQ come from the germline V gene (reference sequence). The CDR3, as DNA: TGTGCCAGCAGAATTTCAAACACTGAAGCTTTCTTT. Translating it yields CASRISNTEAFF.

The rearrangement uses TRBV3-1 and TRBJ2-1; D perhaps matches TRBD1 (6 bases). The germline V gene has CDR1 LGHDT and CDR2 YNNKEL (reference sequence). V was cut by 3 bases and J by 7 bases, with 13 bases left in between. The CDR3 totals 14 residues. CDR3 sequence reads: CASSQARTVNEQFF. The CDR3 coding sequence is TGTGCCAGCAGCCAGGCCCGGACAGTTAATGAGCAGTTCTTC.

The rearrangement uses TRBV30 and TRBJ2-5; D is unresolved. There are 15 residues in the CDR3. Germline CDR1 is GTSNPN and CDR2 is SVGIG (reference sequence). V lost 2 bases and J 5 bases, leaving 18 bases between the germline ends. The CDR3 DNA follows: TGTGCCTGGAGTAAAGGTCTCCACCCCAGGGAGACCCAGTACTTC. This codes for CAWSKGLHPRETQYF.

This rearrangement joins TRBV9 to TRBJ1-2; D not resolved. Trimming took 3 bases from V and 4 from J, leaving 10 bases between them. Germline V gene data show CDR1 as SGDLS and CDR2 as YYNGEE. The length of the CDR3 is 13 residues. CDR3 protein: CASSEGLSYGYTF. CDR3 nucleotide sequence: TGTGCCAGCAGCGAAGGGTTGAGCTATGGCTACACCTTC.

The chain is built from TRBV15 and TRBJ2-7, with TRBD1 identical over 7 bases. The germline V gene encodes CDR1 LNHNV and CDR2 YYDKDF (reference sequence). The CDR3 runs 13 residues. The trim removed 5 bases at V and 6 bases at J, leaving 7 bases unmatched. CDR3 region: CATSLRQGVEQYF. The CDR3 DNA sequence: TGTGCCACCAGCTTGAGACAGGGAGTCGAGCAGTACTTC. The entire variable domain, with the rest obtained from reference TRBV15 and TRBJ2-7, is as follows: DAMVIQNPRYQVTQFGKPVTLSCSQTLNHNVMYWYQQKSSQAPKLLFHYYDKDFNNEADTPDNFQSRRPNTSFCFLDIRSPGLGDTAMYLCATSLRQGVEQYFGPGTRLTVT.

This clonotype was seen once. The genes are TRBV20-1 and TRBJ1-2; D may be TRBD1 (6 bases). This CDR3 is 11 amino acids long. CDR1 and CDR2 from the germline V gene are DFQATT and SNEGSKA (reference sequence). The V end was cut by 3 bases, the J end by 11 bases, with 13 bases between. The chain's CDR3 is CSARREGEYTF. The CDR3 nucleotides are TGCAGTGCTAGGAGGGAGGGGGAGTACACCTTC.

The chain recombines TRBV15 with TRBJ2-3, with a possible D match to TRBD2 (6 bases). Trimming took off 0 bases at V and 8 bases at J, with 30 bases between the two ends. CDR1 and CDR2 from the germline V gene are LNHNV and YYDKDF (reference sequence). The CDR3 is made up of 20 amino acids. In nucleotides, the CDR3 is TGTGCCACCAGCAGAGATCCCGGGACGGGAGTTAGTGTAGGCAGGGTTACGCAGTATTTT. It codes for CATSRDPGTGVSVGRVTQYF.

This chain links TRBV20-1 with TRBJ1-1; no firm D call. The germline V gene encodes CDR1 DFQATT and CDR2 SNEGSKA (reference sequence). The CDR3 is made up of 12 amino acids. V shed 1 base and J shed 1 base, with 4 bases lying between them. CDR3 sequence (DNA): TGCAGTGCTAGAGCCAGGAACACTGAAGCTTTCTTT. This sequence encodes CSARARNTEAFF.

This chain links TRBV14 with TRBJ2-7; no reliable D call. The CDR3 length is 13 residues. V was cut by 1 base and J by 3 bases, with 7 bases left in between. Germline-derived CDR1 and CDR2 are SGHDN and FVKESK. The DNA of the CDR3 is TGTGCCAGCAGCCAAGCTACCTTCTACGAGCAGTACTTC. It yields the protein CASSQATFYEQYF.

This sequence joins TRBV5-1 and TRBJ1-1; tentatively, D is TRBD1 (6 bases). The CDR3 length is 12 residues. V lost 2 bases and J lost 11, with 13 bases in between. Looked up from germline, CDR1 is SGHRS and CDR2 is YFSETQ. CDR3 in amino acids: CASSLNNRVAFF. The DNA for the CDR3 is TGCGCCAGCAGCTTAAATAACAGGGTGGCTTTCTTT.

This sequence joins TRBV23-1 and TRBJ1-5; no clear D gene. TRBV23-1 is an open reading frame whose function is uncertain. This CDR3 contains 14 residues. Trimming left V 3 bases short and J 7 bases short, with 13 bases between. This CDR3 is CASSQTTRVQPQHF. In DNA form, the CDR3 reads TGCGCCAGCAGTCAGACTACACGGGTCCAGCCCCAGCATTTT.

This sequence joins TRBV12-3 or TRBV12-4 and TRBJ2-1; D is perhaps TRBD2 (5 bases). CDR3 length equals 11 residues. Between the trimmed V and J ends, which lost 6 bases and 10 bases, there was a span of 10 bases. Here the CDR3 reads CASRRLSEQFF. The CDR3 DNA follows: TGTGCCAGCAGGCGACTAAGCGAGCAGTTCTTC.

The rearrangement uses TRBV18 and TRBJ2-7; perhaps TRBD1 as D (6 bases). CDR1 KGHSH and CDR2 LQKENI come from the germline V gene. Trimming stripped 2 bases from V and 5 bases from J, with 13 bases between. The CDR3 consists of 14 residues. The CDR3 here is CASSPLRSGDEQYF. DNA for the CDR3: TGTGCCAGCTCACCATTGAGGTCAGGGGACGAGCAGTACTTC.

The chain recombines TRBV28 with TRBJ1-2, with TRBD1 identical over 7 bases. The ends lost 5 bases at V and 4 bases at J; junction bases unmatched: 10. Germline CDR1 MDHEN, CDR2 SYDVKM. This CDR3 has 15 residues. The CDR3 protein is CASSEINRGTYGYTF. For the CDR3, the DNA is TGTGCCAGCAGTGAAATTAACAGGGGAACCTATGGCTACACCTTC.

In its sample, this clonotype was seen a few times. CDR3 DNA: TGCGCCAGCAGCCAGACCCCGCCCGGGACAGGGGGCTATGGCTACACCTTC. Translation gives CASSQTPPGTGGYGYTF. The chain has TRBV4-1 and TRBJ1-2; 11 positions match TRBD1. The ends lost 3 bases at V and 4 bases at J; junction bases unmatched: 10. CDR3 length: 17 residues. Germline V lookup: CDR1 MGHRA, CDR2 YSYEKL.

This clonotype was seen once. This chain connects TRBV18 to TRBJ1-1, with no clear D. CDR1 KGHSH and CDR2 LQKENI come from the germline V gene. The V end lost 2 bases, the J end lost 4 bases, and 8 bases lay between the germline ends. The CDR3 has 13 amino acids. The CDR3 sequence: CASSPNSSTEAFF. Written as DNA, the CDR3 is TGTGCCAGCTCACCAAACAGTTCCACTGAAGCTTTCTTT.

The chain has TRBV20-1 and TRBJ2-5; 9 nucleotides agree with TRBD1. The CDR3 covers 14 residues. V gave up 8 bases and J gave up 2 bases; unmatched junction bases: 9. The V gene's germline CDR1 is DFQATT and CDR2 SNEGSKA (reference sequence). CDR3 sequence (DNA): TGCAGTTCCTTCGCCGGGACAGGGCAAGAGACCCAGTACTTC. This sequence encodes CSSFAGTGQETQYF.

This clonotype came up once. The V gene is TRBV7-3, the J gene TRBJ1-2; D unclear. The CDR3 is 15 residues long. CDR1 SGHTA and CDR2 FQGTGA come from the germline V gene. V was trimmed by 5 bases and J by 5 bases, leaving 18 bases between them. The CDR3, as DNA: TGTGCCAGCAGCCTCGGCGGCGGGCCTCCTTATGGCTACACCTTC. Its protein product is CASSLGGGPPYGYTF.

CDR3 sequence: CASSFRGQEKLFF. Here the CDR3 DNA reads TGTGCCAGCAGTTTTCGGGGGCAGGAAAAACTGTTTTTT. The V and J genes are TRBV27 and TRBJ1-4; D may be TRBD1 (6 bases). Per the germline V gene, CDR1 is MNHEY and CDR2 is SMNVEV (reference sequence). V lost 3 bases, J lost 8 bases, and 10 bases lay in between. This CDR3 is built from 13 residues.

The gene calls are TRBV5-1 and TRBJ2-1, with D possibly being TRBD1 or TRBD2 (5 bases each). Deletions cut 0 bases from V and 14 bases from J, with 12 bases between. The CDR3 consists of 12 residues. Germline V gene sequence: CDR1 SGHRS, CDR2 YFSETQ. This CDR3 is CASSLERGREFF. As DNA, the CDR3 is TGCGCCAGCAGCTTGGAACGGGGCCGGGAGTTCTTC.

The V and J genes are TRBV28 and TRBJ2-7, with D tentatively TRBD1 or TRBD2 (6 bases each). Germline V CDR1 and CDR2: MDHEN, SYDVKM. CDR3 length equals 14 residues. V was clipped by 6 bases and J by 5 bases, with 17 bases between them. Here the CDR3 DNA reads TGTGCCAGCAGATTACAGGGAGGATCTCACGAGCAGTACTTC. It is translated as CASRLQGGSHEQYF.

The V and J genes are TRBV28 and TRBJ2-7; D unclear. With 5 bases removed from V and 3 bases from J, the gap between germline ends came to 17 bases. CDR3 size: 15 residues. Germline CDR1 and CDR2: MDHEN and SYDVKM. The CDR3 loop is CASSGTGRSGYEQYF. The CDR3 coding sequence is TGTGCCAGCAGTGGTACCGGACGGTCAGGCTACGAGCAGTACTTC. The full variable domain, in which reference TRBV28 and TRBJ2-7 provide the parts outside the CDR3, is DVKVTQSSRYLVKRTGEKVFLECVQDMDHENMFWYRQDPGLGLRLIYFSYDVKMKEKGDIPEGYSVSREKKERFSLILESASTNQTSMYLCASSGTGRSGYEQYFGPGTRLTVT.

The chain has TRBV7-2 and TRBJ1-1, with D unresolved. The CDR3 loop spans 14 amino acids. Per germline, CDR1 SGHTA and CDR2 FQGNSA. Trimming left V 3 bases short and J 3 bases short, with 11 bases between. This chain's CDR3 is CASSLRARDTEAFF. DNA for the CDR3: TGTGCCAGCAGCTTGAGGGCGCGGGACACTGAAGCTTTCTTT.

The chain recombines TRBV29-1 with TRBJ2-1; D might be TRBD2 (5 bases). Trimming took off 4 bases at V and 0 bases at J, with 10 bases between the two ends. This CDR3 is 14 amino acids long. Germline lookup yields CDR1 SQVTM and CDR2 ANQGSEA. This CDR3 is CSVGRGNSYNEQFF. CDR3 nucleotides: TGCAGCGTTGGAAGAGGGAACTCCTACAATGAGCAGTTCTTC.

This chain uses TRBV29-1 with TRBJ2-3, with D perhaps being TRBD1 or TRBD2 (5 bases each). V lost 4 bases and J 8 bases, leaving 16 bases between the germline ends. This CDR3 comprises 13 residues. Germline V gene sequence: CDR1 SQVTM, CDR2 ANQGSEA. The CDR3 region is CSVVAGTGVTQYF. In DNA, the CDR3 is TGCAGCGTTGTTGCCGGGACCGGAGTTACGCAGTATTTT.